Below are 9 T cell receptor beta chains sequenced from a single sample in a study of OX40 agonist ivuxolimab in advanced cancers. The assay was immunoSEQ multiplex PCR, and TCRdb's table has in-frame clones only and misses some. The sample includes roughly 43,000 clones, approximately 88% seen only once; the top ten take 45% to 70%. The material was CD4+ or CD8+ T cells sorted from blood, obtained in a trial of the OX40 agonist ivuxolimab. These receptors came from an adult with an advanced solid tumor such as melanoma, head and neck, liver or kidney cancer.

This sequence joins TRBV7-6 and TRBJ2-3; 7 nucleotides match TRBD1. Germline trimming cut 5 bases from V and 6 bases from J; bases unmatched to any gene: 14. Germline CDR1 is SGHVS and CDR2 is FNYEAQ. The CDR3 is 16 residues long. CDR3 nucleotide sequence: TGTGCCAGCAGCCCAAGGACAGGCCCTACGAGGGATACGCAGTATTTT. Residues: CASSPRTGPTRDTQYF.

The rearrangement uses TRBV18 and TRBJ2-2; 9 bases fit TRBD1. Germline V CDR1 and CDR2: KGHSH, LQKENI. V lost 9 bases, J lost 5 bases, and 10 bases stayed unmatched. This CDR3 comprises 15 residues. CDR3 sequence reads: CASSPGQGRTGELFF. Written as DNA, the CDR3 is TGTGCCAGTTCCCCCGGACAGGGGCGGACCGGGGAGCTGTTTTTT.

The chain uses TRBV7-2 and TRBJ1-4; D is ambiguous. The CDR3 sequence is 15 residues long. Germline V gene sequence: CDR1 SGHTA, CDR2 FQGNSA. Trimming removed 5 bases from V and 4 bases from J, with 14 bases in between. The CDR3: CASSASGWYNEKLFF. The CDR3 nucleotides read TGTGCCAGCAGCGCCTCAGGATGGTATAATGAAAAACTGTTTTTT.

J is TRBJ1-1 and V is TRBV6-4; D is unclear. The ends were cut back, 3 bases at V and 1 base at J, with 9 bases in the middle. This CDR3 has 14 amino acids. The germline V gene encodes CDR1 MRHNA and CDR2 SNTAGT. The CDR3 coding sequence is TGTGCCAGCAGTGAGCCGGGTGAGAACACTGAAGCTTTCTTT. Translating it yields CASSEPGENTEAFF.

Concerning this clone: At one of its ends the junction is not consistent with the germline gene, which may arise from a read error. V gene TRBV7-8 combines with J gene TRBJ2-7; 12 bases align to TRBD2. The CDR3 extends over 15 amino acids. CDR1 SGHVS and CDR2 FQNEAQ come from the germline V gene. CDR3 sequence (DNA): TGTGCCAGCAGCCTAGCGGGAGGGAACCATTACGAGCAGTACTTC. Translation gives CASSLAGGNHYEQYF.

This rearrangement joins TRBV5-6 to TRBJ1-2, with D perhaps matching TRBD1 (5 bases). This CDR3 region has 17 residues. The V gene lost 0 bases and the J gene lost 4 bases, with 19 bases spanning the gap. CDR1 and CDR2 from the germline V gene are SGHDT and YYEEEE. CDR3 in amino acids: CASSLVGDPRRGYGYTF. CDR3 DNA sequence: TGTGCCAGCAGCTTGGTGGGGGACCCCCGGCGGGGCTATGGCTACACCTTC.

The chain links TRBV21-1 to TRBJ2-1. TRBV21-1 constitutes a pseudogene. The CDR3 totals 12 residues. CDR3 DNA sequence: TGTGCCAGCATCTCCGGCGACAATGAGCAGTTCTTC. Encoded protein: CASISGDNEQFF.

The CDR3 here is CASSLGGPTDTQYF. CDR3 sequence (DNA): TGTGCCAGCAGCTTGGGGGGCCCCACAGATACGCAGTATTTT. The chain uses TRBV5-6 and TRBJ2-3; the D gene is possibly TRBD1 (5 bases). Germline V CDR1 and CDR2: SGHDT, YYEEEE. Trimming cost V 0 bases and J 2 bases, with 7 bases left between them. The CDR3 is 14 amino acids.

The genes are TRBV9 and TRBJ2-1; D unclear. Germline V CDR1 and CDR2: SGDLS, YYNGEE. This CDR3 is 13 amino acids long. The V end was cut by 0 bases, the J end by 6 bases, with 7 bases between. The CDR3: CASSVEVGNEQFF. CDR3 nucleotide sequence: TGTGCCAGCAGCGTAGAGGTGGGCAATGAGCAGTTCTTC.